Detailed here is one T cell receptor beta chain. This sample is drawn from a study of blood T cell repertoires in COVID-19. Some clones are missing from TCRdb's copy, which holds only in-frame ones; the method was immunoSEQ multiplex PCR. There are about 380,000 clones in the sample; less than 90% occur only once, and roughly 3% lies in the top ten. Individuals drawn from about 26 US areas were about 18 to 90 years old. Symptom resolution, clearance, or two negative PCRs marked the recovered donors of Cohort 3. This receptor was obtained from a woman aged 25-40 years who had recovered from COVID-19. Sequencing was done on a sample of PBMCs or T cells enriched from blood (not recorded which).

The CDR3 here is CASSYEPGQKNPSNYGYTF. The DNA for the CDR3 is TGTGCCAGCAGTTATGAACCGGGACAGAAAAATCCTTCTAACTATGGCTACACCTTC. The chain couples TRBV14 to TRBJ1-2, with 7 bases that match TRBD1. Germline loops: CDR1 SGHDN, CDR2 FVKESK. Germline trimming cut 6 bases from V and 0 bases from J; bases unmatched to any gene: 19. The CDR3 loop spans 19 amino acids.